What follows is one T cell receptor beta chain and its context. This entry comes from a study of blood T cell repertoires in COVID-19. Overall study: T cells, B-cell-depleted T cells, or PBMCs supplied cDNA or gDNA.

CDR3 length: 13 amino acids. Trimming cost V 6 bases and J 4 bases, with 12 bases left between them. TCRdb's table, derived via immunoSEQ multiplex PCR, lists solely in-frame clones and lacks some. There are about 70,000 clones in the sample; 75% to 90% occur only once, and less than 15% lies in the top ten. This sequence originates from a human donor in a cohort sampled during active COVID-19. Sequencing was carried out using peripheral blood. This chain links TRBV12-3 or TRBV12-4 with TRBJ2-5; D gene unclear. CDR3 loop: CASSIQRRETQYF. The CDR3 nucleotides are TGTGCCAGCAGCATCCAGCGCAGAGAGACCCAGTACTTC.